Following are 27 T cell receptor beta chains from one sample sequenced in a study of control samples from healthy donors and cancer patients. Using immunoSEQ multiplex PCR, the repertoire was profiled, and TCRdb retains in-frame clones only, with some absent. The sample contains around 71,000 clones, over 75% of which appear only once. The sample taken for sequencing was PBMCs. These receptors were obtained from a woman in her 50s with head and neck cancer.

This sequence joins TRBV4-2 and TRBJ2-1, with 7 bases matching TRBD1. The V gene end was trimmed by 3 bases and the J gene end by 8 bases; junction bases not matched to a gene: 7. Germline CDR1 LGHNA, CDR2 YNFKEQ. This CDR3 has 14 residues. CDR3 bases: TGTGCCAGCAGCCAGGGGGCAGGGGGTTATGAGCAGTTCTTC. This codes for CASSQGAGGYEQFF.

The chain combines TRBV7-9 with TRBJ1-2; D gene ambiguous. V lost 5 bases, J lost 4 bases, and 14 bases lay in between. The CDR3 loop spans 14 amino acids. Germline V gene sequence: CDR1 SEHNR, CDR2 FQNEAQ (reference sequence). The CDR3: CASSGPFGGYGYTF. In nucleotides, the CDR3 is TGTGCCAGCAGCGGACCGTTTGGCGGCTATGGCTACACCTTC.

This rearrangement joins TRBV4-3 to TRBJ1-1, with D uncertain. Deletions cut 3 bases from V and 1 base from J, with 12 bases between. Germline loops: CDR1 LGHNA, CDR2 YSLEER. This CDR3 has 15 amino acids. CDR3 sequence reads: CASSQARTGNTEAFF. In nucleotides, the CDR3 is TGCGCCAGCAGCCAGGCAAGGACGGGGAACACTGAAGCTTTCTTT.

The chain is built from TRBV11-2 and TRBJ2-3; 7 bases fit TRBD2. CDR1 is SGHAT and CDR2 is FQNNGV in the germline V gene. The CDR3 sequence is 16 residues long. Trimming cost V 1 base and J 0 bases; bases outside gene matches: 4. CDR3 amino acids: CASSLAGGSSTDTQYF. The CDR3 DNA reads TGTGCCAGCAGCTTAGCGGGGGGTTCTAGCACAGATACGCAGTATTTT.

The chain joins TRBV20-1 to TRBJ1-1, with 7 bases identical to TRBD1. The CDR3 has 12 residues. With 5 bases clipped from V and 4 bases from J, the junction kept 4 bases outside the gene matches. Germline V gene sequence: CDR1 DFQATT, CDR2 SNEGSKA (reference sequence). CDR3 loop: CSAGGTATEAFF. Written as DNA, the CDR3 is TGCAGTGCTGGTGGGACAGCCACTGAAGCTTTCTTT.

The J gene is TRBJ1-2, the V gene TRBV2; perhaps TRBD1 as D (5 bases). The germline V gene encodes CDR1 SNHLY and CDR2 FYNNEI. V lost 2 bases to trimming and J lost 4 bases, with 14 bases between them. The CDR3 length is 15 residues. Here the CDR3 reads CASSESGRASYGYTF. CDR3 in DNA: TGTGCCAGCAGTGAATCTGGCAGGGCCAGCTATGGCTACACCTTC.

In its sample, this clone was seen once. This rearrangement joins TRBV5-8 to TRBJ1-5; 10 nucleotides match TRBD1. V shed 4 bases and J 2 bases; nucleotides not matched to a gene: 3. In germline, CDR1 is SGHTS, CDR2 YDEGEE. The CDR3 is 15 amino acids. The CDR3 nucleotides are TGTGCCAGCAGCGCCGGGACAGGGGGCAATCAGCCCCAGCATTTT. Amino acids: CASSAGTGGNQPQHF.

This chain uses TRBV5-1 with TRBJ1-2, with 9 bases fitting TRBD1. Germline CDR1 and CDR2: SGHRS and YFSETQ. This CDR3 comprises 15 residues. V shed 0 bases, J shed 8 bases, and the junction held 8 bases outside the gene matches. The CDR3 reads CASSLEGTGLGGYTF. DNA for the CDR3: TGCGCCAGCAGCTTGGAAGGGACAGGGTTAGGCGGCTACACCTTC.

The V call is TRBV5-1, the J call TRBJ2-7, with a possible D match to TRBD2 (5 bases). There are 15 residues in the CDR3. The germline gives CDR1 SGHRS, CDR2 YFSETQ. V was clipped by 0 bases and J by 6 bases, with 16 bases between them. The CDR3 DNA follows: TGCGCCAGCAGCTTGGTGGGTAGCGTAAAGCCCGAGCAGTACTTC. It encodes CASSLVGSVKPEQYF. Full variable domain (missing parts from reference TRBV5-1 and TRBJ2-7): KAGVTQTPRYLIKTRGQQVTLSCSPISGHRSVSWYQQTPGQGLQFLFEYFSETQRNKGNFPGRFSGRQFSNSRSEMNVSTLELGDSALYLCASSLVGSVKPEQYFGPGTRLTVT.

The rearrangement joins TRBV2 to TRBJ1-5; the D is unclear. CDR3 length: 15 amino acids. Germline values: CDR1 SNHLY, CDR2 FYNNEI. V lost 3 bases and J 3 bases, leaving 12 bases between the germline ends. CDR3 in amino acids: CASSDFRAANQPQHF. In DNA form, the CDR3 reads TGTGCCAGCAGTGACTTCCGGGCAGCCAATCAGCCCCAGCATTTT.

This clone was counted once. The CDR3: CASSLGVFPSEGPNQPQHF. CDR3 DNA sequence: TGTGCCAGCAGCTTGGGGGTGTTCCCCTCTGAAGGCCCCAATCAGCCCCAGCATTTT. The chain links TRBV11-3 to TRBJ1-5; a possible D gene is TRBD1 (5 bases). The V and J ends lost 3 bases and 3 bases respectively, with 24 bases between them. The CDR3 sequence is 19 residues long. The germline CDR1 and CDR2 sequences are SGHNT and YENEEA. The full variable domain, in which reference TRBV11-3 and TRBJ1-5 provide the parts outside the CDR3, is EAGVVQSPRYKIIEKKQPVAFWCNPISGHNTLYWYLQNLGQGPELLIRYENEEAVDDSQLPKDRFSAERLKGVDSTLKIQPAELGDSAVYLCASSLGVFPSEGPNQPQHFGDGTRLSIL.

This chain links TRBV9 with TRBJ2-5, with D perhaps assigned TRBD1 or TRBD2 (5 bases each). The CDR3 length is 12 residues. V lost 3 bases, J lost 5 bases, and 8 bases lay in between. Germline V gene sequence: CDR1 SGDLS, CDR2 YYNGEE. As DNA, the CDR3 is TGTGCCAGCAGCGCCGGGACCGAGACCCAGTACTTC. Amino acids: CASSAGTETQYF.

This chain connects TRBV5-1 to TRBJ1-1; D is unclear. Germline V gene lookup returns CDR1 SGHRS and CDR2 YFSETQ. The CDR3 loop spans 14 amino acids. V lost 0 bases and J lost 0, with 6 bases in between. This chain's CDR3 is CASSLASMNTEAFF. CDR3 nucleotides: TGCGCCAGCAGCTTGGCCAGCATGAACACTGAAGCTTTCTTT.

V gene TRBV5-4 combines with J gene TRBJ1-1; D gene uncertain. Germline assignment: CDR1 SGHNT and CDR2 YYREEE (reference sequence). The CDR3 contains 13 residues. The V and J ends lost 0 bases and 2 bases respectively, with 5 bases between them. CDR3 amino acids: CASSLDSNTEAFF. CDR3 coding DNA: TGTGCCAGCAGCTTGGATTCAAACACTGAAGCTTTCTTT.

This chain uses TRBV7-2 with TRBJ1-5; tentative D call: TRBD1 (5 bases). The V end was cut by 1 base, the J end by 3 bases, with 10 bases between. The CDR3 covers 15 residues. CDR1 is SGHTA and CDR2 is FQGNSA in the germline V gene. CDR3 sequence: CASSLGGTANQPQHF. The CDR3 DNA follows: TGTGCCAGCAGCTTAGGGGGGACCGCCAATCAGCCCCAGCATTTT.

The chain joins TRBV6-5 to TRBJ2-3; the D gene is possibly TRBD1 (5 bases). V dropped 5 bases and J dropped 5 bases, with 11 bases sitting between them. This CDR3 is built from 13 residues. The germline V gene encodes CDR1 MNHEY and CDR2 SVGAGI. This CDR3 reads CASSRGGRDTQYF. CDR3 nucleotide sequence: TGTGCCAGCAGTAGGGGTGGCCGAGATACGCAGTATTTT.

On this clone itself: Mismatch with germline at one junction end may stem from a read error. This specimen includes other DNA sequences encoding the same CDR3. The genes are TRBV4-1 and TRBJ1-2, with 10 bases aligning to TRBD1. This CDR3 has 14 amino acids. Germline lookup yields CDR1 MGHRA and CDR2 YSYEKL. CDR3 amino acids: CASSQAGQGKGYTF. CDR3 coding DNA: TGCGCCAGTAGCCAAGCGGGACAGGGGAAAGGCTACACCTTC.

The chain uses TRBV6-2 or TRBV6-3 and TRBJ2-7; the D gene is possibly TRBD2 (6 bases). Germline V gives CDR1 MNHEY, CDR2 SVGEGT. V lost 2 bases and J lost 3, with 14 bases in between. The CDR3 has 15 amino acids. The CDR3 spells CASSYRSGDLYEQYF. The CDR3 DNA reads as TGTGCCAGCAGTTACCGATCGGGAGATCTCTACGAGCAGTACTTC.

The V and J genes are TRBV9 and TRBJ2-3, with TRBD2 as a possible D gene (6 bases). This CDR3 is 15 amino acids long. V lost 2 bases and J lost 1, with 11 bases in between. The germline CDR1 and CDR2 sequences are SGDLS and YYNGEE. Written as DNA, the CDR3 is TGTGCCAGCAGCGTGGGGGGTCGGGGCACAGATACGCAGTATTTT. It specifies CASSVGGRGTDTQYF.

The chain employs TRBV24-1 and TRBJ2-5; TRBD2 might be the D (6 bases). This CDR3 is built from 15 residues. CDR1 is KGHDR, CDR2 SFDVKD, per germline. V lost 0 bases to trimming and J lost 5 bases, with 12 bases between them. The CDR3 nucleotides read TGTGCCACCAGTGATTTGGTTTGGGGGAGGGAGACCCAGTACTTC. It yields the protein CATSDLVWGRETQYF.

The chain is built from TRBV28 and TRBJ2-3, with a tentative D call TRBD1 (6 bases). V shed 6 bases and J shed 6 bases, with 13 bases lying between them. The CDR3 has 13 residues. The V gene's germline CDR1 is MDHEN and CDR2 SYDVKM. The CDR3 sequence is CASRQQGRDTQYF. CDR3 bases: TGTGCCAGCAGGCAACAGGGAAGGGATACGCAGTATTTT. The whole variable domain, filled in from reference TRBV28 and TRBJ2-3, reads DVKVTQSSRYLVKRTGEKVFLECVQDMDHENMFWYRQDPGLGLRLIYFSYDVKMKEKGDIPEGYSVSREKKERFSLILESASTNQTSMYLCASRQQGRDTQYFGPGTRLTVL.

The V call is TRBV7-9, the J call TRBJ2-7; D is possibly TRBD1 (5 bases). The CDR3 has 15 amino acids. V lost 1 base and J lost 3, with 13 bases in between. Germline-derived CDR1 and CDR2 are SEHNR and FQNEAQ (reference sequence). CDR3 in amino acids: CASSLGQYQDYEQYF. CDR3 coding DNA: TGTGCCAGCAGCTTAGGACAGTACCAAGACTACGAGCAGTACTTC.

A single count supports this clone. The chain carries TRBV6-6 and TRBJ1-1; D may be TRBD1 (5 bases). This CDR3 region has 14 residues. The germline V gene encodes CDR1 MNHNY and CDR2 SVGAGI (reference sequence). V dropped 2 bases and J dropped 3 bases, with 10 bases sitting between them. This CDR3 reads CASSYAGSYTEAFF. The CDR3 bases are TGTGCCAGCAGTTACGCAGGGAGTTACACTGAAGCTTTCTTT.

This chain connects TRBV14 to TRBJ1-3; D unresolved. Deletions cut 0 bases from V and 8 bases from J, with 5 bases between. This CDR3 has 12 residues. Per germline, CDR1 SGHDN and CDR2 FVKESK. The CDR3 here is CASSQEGYTIYF. CDR3 coding DNA: TGTGCCAGCAGCCAAGAGGGGTACACCATATATTTT.

J is TRBJ2-7 and V is TRBV4-1; D is unresolved. V was cut by 1 base and J by 2 bases, with 6 bases left in between. The CDR3 is 13 residues long. CDR1 is MGHRA, CDR2 YSYEKL, per germline. This CDR3 reads CASSQVEAYEQYF. Here the CDR3 DNA reads TGCGCCAGCAGCCAAGTTGAAGCCTACGAGCAGTACTTC.

This chain uses TRBV6-2 or TRBV6-3 with TRBJ1-6; D unclear. The CDR3 is made up of 14 amino acids. CDR1 and CDR2 (germline): MNHEY, SVGEGT. The V end lost 6 bases, the J end lost 7 bases, and 13 bases lay between the germline ends. CDR3: CASSLRPTNSPLHF. DNA for the CDR3: TGTGCCAGCAGCCTGCGACCGACGAATTCACCCCTCCACTTT.

The chain has TRBV9 and TRBJ2-5; 9 positions agree with TRBD1. Germline V gene sequence: CDR1 SGDLS, CDR2 YYNGEE. V was pared by 4 bases and J by 5 bases, with 15 bases of the junction left unmatched. The CDR3 is 17 amino acids. CDR3 sequence: CASSKGQGNSLGETQYF. The CDR3, as DNA: TGTGCCAGCAGCAAAGGACAGGGGAATTCTCTAGGGGAGACCCAGTACTTC.